These 25 T cell receptor beta chains share one sample of origin, sequenced in a study of cytomegalovirus exposure and HLA in healthy donors. This table comes from immunoSEQ multiplex PCR, and its TCRdb copy is limited to in-frame clones, with some not included. Found here are about 150,000 clones, approximately 90% of them singletons; the top ten hold about 0.64%. The sequenced sample was PBMCs. These receptors were obtained from a man younger than 35 in good health and CMV-seronegative.

This chain links TRBV30 with TRBJ1-2, with TRBD1 matching 7 bases. The CDR3 runs 13 residues. Trimming cost V 5 bases and J 5 bases; bases outside gene matches: 8. Germline V gives CDR1 GTSNPN, CDR2 SVGIG (reference sequence). The CDR3 region is CAWFRQGKYGYTF. CDR3 nucleotides: TGTGCCTGGTTCCGACAGGGCAAGTATGGCTACACCTTC.

This clone has just one count. V gene TRBV2 combines with J gene TRBJ2-1, with a possible D match to TRBD1 (6 bases). The CDR3 extends over 18 amino acids. The V end was cut by 2 bases, the J end by 0 bases, with 17 bases between. Germline CDR1 SNHLY, CDR2 FYNNEI. This chain's CDR3 is CASSEFRGLTSSYNEQFF. The CDR3 DNA reads as TGTGCCAGCAGTGAATTCAGGGGCCTCACTTCCTCCTACAATGAGCAGTTCTTC.

This clone was detected only once. As DNA, the CDR3 is TGTGCCAGCAGCGCCAGACCTGGACTAGCGGGGGACCGCCCCGTCGAGCAGTACTTC. Amino acids: CASSARPGLAGDRPVEQYF. The chain uses TRBV7-8 and TRBJ2-7; 13 bases align to TRBD2. Looked up from germline, CDR1 is SGHVS and CDR2 is FQNEAQ. With V trimmed by 5 bases and J by 6 bases, 19 bases remained unmatched. The CDR3 has 19 residues.

The rearrangement joins TRBV5-5 to TRBJ1-2, with D possibly being TRBD1 (5 bases). The germline CDR1 and CDR2 sequences are SGHKS and YYEKEE (reference sequence). This CDR3 region has 12 residues. V lost 5 bases, J lost 7 bases, and 12 bases lay in between. The CDR3 DNA reads TGTGCCAGCAGTACTGGGGGGTTTGGCTACACCTTC. The encoded protein is CASSTGGFGYTF.

The chain uses TRBV5-1 and TRBJ2-1, with a weak D call TRBD1 (6 bases). The V end lost 2 bases, the J end lost 5 bases, and 11 bases lay between the germline ends. Germline V CDR1 and CDR2: SGHRS, YFSETQ. This CDR3 spans 14 amino acids. In nucleotides, the CDR3 is TGCGCCAGCAGCTTCTGGGACACGAACAATGAGCAGTTCTTC. Translated, it gives CASSFWDTNNEQFF.

This clone has just one count. The V call is TRBV13, the J call TRBJ2-7; no definite D call. With 2 bases removed from V and 3 bases from J, the gap between germline ends came to 8 bases. This CDR3 comprises 13 residues. Germline CDR1 reads PRHDT; CDR2 reads FYEKMQ (reference sequence). CDR3 sequence: CASSLRRSYEQYV. In DNA form, the CDR3 reads TGTGCCAGCAGCTTACGACGGAGCTACGAGCAGTACGTC.

The V gene is TRBV5-1, the J gene TRBJ1-2; possibly TRBD1 for D (5 bases). The germline V gene encodes CDR1 SGHRS and CDR2 YFSETQ. Trimming took off 5 bases at V and 4 bases at J, with 15 bases between the two ends. CDR3 length: 14 amino acids. The CDR3 DNA reads as TGCGCCAGCAGTGGGCAGGGTAGTAGCTATGGCTACACCTTC. This sequence encodes CASSGQGSSYGYTF.

The rearrangement uses TRBV5-1 and TRBJ2-5; D remains ambiguous. Trimming left V 0 bases short and J 0 bases short, with 12 bases between. Germline loops: CDR1 SGHRS, CDR2 YFSETQ. This CDR3 has 16 amino acids. This chain's CDR3 is CASSLDPALYQETQYF. CDR3 nucleotide sequence: TGCGCCAGCAGCTTGGACCCAGCGTTGTACCAAGAGACCCAGTACTTC.

The chain recombines TRBV7-2 with TRBJ2-2; possible D gene TRBD1, 5 bases. V was pared by 5 bases and J by 3 bases, with 7 bases between. The length of the CDR3 is 13 residues. Germline V gene sequence: CDR1 SGHTA, CDR2 FQGNSA. CDR3 coding DNA: TGTGCCAGCAGCCGACAGCACACCGGGGAGCTGTTTTTT. Encoded protein: CASSRQHTGELFF.

This CDR3 is CASSLGGRQGNYGYTF. The CDR3 DNA is TGCGCCAGCAGCTTGGGGGGTCGACAGGGGAACTATGGCTACACCTTC. V gene TRBV5-1 combines with J gene TRBJ1-2; 8 bases fit TRBD1. The CDR3 covers 16 residues. Germline V gives CDR1 SGHRS, CDR2 YFSETQ. V shed 0 bases, J shed 2 bases, and the junction held 6 bases outside the gene matches.

This chain uses TRBV7-2 with TRBJ2-3, with 13 nucleotides matching TRBD2. There are 16 residues in the CDR3. Germline assignment: CDR1 SGHTA and CDR2 FQGNSA. The V and J ends lost 5 bases and 6 bases, in that order; junction bases with no gene match: 8. This CDR3 is CASSTGTSGTGDTQYF. The CDR3 DNA follows: TGTGCCAGCAGCACAGGGACTAGCGGGACTGGGGATACGCAGTATTTT.

The V call is TRBV5-1, the J call TRBJ1-1; maybe TRBD1 (5 bases). From germline, CDR1 is SGHRS and CDR2 YFSETQ. V dropped 4 bases and J dropped 4 bases, with 14 bases sitting between them. The CDR3 is made up of 14 amino acids. CDR3 nucleotides: TGCGCCAGCAGCCCGTATGGGGGGTTCACTGAAGCTTTCTTT. Translation: CASSPYGGFTEAFF.

The V call is TRBV30, the J call TRBJ1-3; D ambiguous. This CDR3 has 13 amino acids. Trimming cost V 0 bases and J 2 bases, with 5 bases left between them. CDR1 GTSNPN and CDR2 SVGIG come from the germline V gene (reference sequence). The CDR3 sequence: CAWSVITGNTIYF. The CDR3 DNA reads TGTGCCTGGAGTGTAATTACTGGAAACACCATATATTTT. Full variable domain (remainder filled in from reference TRBV30 and TRBJ1-3): SQTIHQWPATLVQPVGSPLSLECTVEGTSNPNLYWYRQAAGRGLQLLFYSVGIGQISSEVPQNLSASRPQDRQFILSSKKLLLSDSGFYLCAWSVITGNTIYFGEGSWLTVV.

The chain carries TRBV18 and TRBJ1-2; no clear D gene. The CDR3 loop spans 17 amino acids. Germline loops: CDR1 KGHSH, CDR2 LQKENI. V shed 3 bases and J shed 2 bases, with 19 bases lying between them. CDR3 in amino acids: CASSPYIEGRGNYGYTF. CDR3 DNA sequence: TGTGCCAGCTCACCCTATATTGAGGGTCGGGGAAACTATGGCTACACCTTC.

In its sample, this clone was seen a few times. The chain carries TRBV19 and TRBJ1-5, with D perhaps TRBD1 (5 bases). Trimming took 2 bases from V and 2 from J, leaving 7 bases between them. The CDR3 consists of 14 residues. CDR1 is LNHDA and CDR2 is SQIVND in the germline V gene (reference sequence). CDR3 bases: TGTGCCAGTAGTATAACGGGGGGCAATCAGCCCCAGCATTTT. This sequence encodes CASSITGGNQPQHF.

The V and J genes are TRBV10-3 and TRBJ1-1; 8 nucleotides align to TRBD1. The V gene end was trimmed by 7 bases and the J gene end by 1 base; junction bases not matched to a gene: 2. CDR3 length: 13 residues. Germline V CDR1 and CDR2: ENHRY, SYGVKD. The CDR3 sequence is CAINGQGNTEAFF. The CDR3 region has the DNA TGTGCCATCAACGGACAGGGGAACACTGAAGCTTTCTTT.

The genes are TRBV5-1 and TRBJ2-5, with D perhaps matching TRBD2 (6 bases). CDR3 length equals 14 residues. Germline CDR1 is SGHRS and CDR2 is YFSETQ. V was cut by 2 bases and J by 5 bases, with 13 bases left in between. The CDR3: CASSFPGSGETQYF. The CDR3 DNA is TGCGCCAGCAGCTTTCCCGGGAGTGGGGAGACCCAGTACTTC.

This clone was found a few times. The genes are TRBV4-1 and TRBJ1-1, with a weak D call TRBD1 (6 bases). V lost 1 base and J 5 bases, leaving 20 bases between the germline ends. This CDR3 is built from 17 residues. The germline V gene encodes CDR1 MGHRA and CDR2 YSYEKL. The CDR3 nucleotides are TGCGCCAGCAGCCAAGCCCGAGTAGGGGGTCTGGGGACTGAAGCTTTCTTT. It translates to CASSQARVGGLGTEAFF.

The rearrangement links TRBV11-2 to TRBJ1-5, with 8 nucleotides matching TRBD1. After removal of 4 bases from V and 5 bases from J, the junction contained 1 base not matched to a gene. This CDR3 is built from 13 residues. The V gene's germline CDR1 is SGHAT and CDR2 FQNNGV. The CDR3 DNA sequence: TGTGCCAGCAGCTACAGGGGGGATCAGCCCCAGCATTTT. It translates to CASSYRGDQPQHF. The full variable domain, completed using reference TRBV11-2 and TRBJ1-5, is EAGVAQSPRYKIIEKRQSVAFWCNPISGHATLYWYQQILGQGPKLLIQFQNNGVVDDSQLPKDRFSAERLKGVDSTLKIQPAKLEDSAVYLCASSYRGDQPQHFGDGTRLSIL.

The chain has TRBV5-6 and TRBJ2-1; 13 bases are shared with TRBD2. Germline loops: CDR1 SGHDT, CDR2 YYEEEE. This CDR3 contains 19 residues. Trimming removed 3 bases from V and 7 bases from J; junction bases left unmatched: 16. The CDR3: CASSSTWESGTSGINEQFF. The CDR3 nucleotides are TGTGCCAGCAGCTCCACATGGGAATCCGGGACTAGCGGGATAAATGAGCAGTTCTTC.

The V call is TRBV12-5, the J call TRBJ1-2, with a weak D call TRBD1 (5 bases). Trimming removed 0 bases from V and 0 bases from J, with 11 bases in between. Germline CDR1 reads LGHNT; CDR2 reads FRNRAP. The CDR3 consists of 16 residues. The CDR3 here is CASGLVLDRANYGYTF. The CDR3 bases are TGTGCTAGTGGTTTGGTCCTTGACAGAGCTAACTATGGCTACACCTTC.

The sample holds one count of this clone. This sequence joins TRBV11-3 and TRBJ2-2, with 7 bases that match TRBD1. Germline V gene data show CDR1 as SGHNT and CDR2 as YENEEA. Trimming took 4 bases from V and 8 from J; bases not matched to a gene: 10. The CDR3 covers 15 residues. The CDR3, as DNA: TGTGCCAGCAGCTGGAGGACAGGAAGCCCAGGGGAGCTGTTTTTT. Amino acid sequence: CASSWRTGSPGELFF.

This CDR3 is CASSPIAEPTTGELFF. The CDR3 DNA sequence: TGTGCCAGCAGCCCTATAGCGGAACCGACCACCGGGGAGCTGTTTTTT. The V call is TRBV11-3, the J call TRBJ2-2, with D perhaps matching TRBD2 (6 bases). CDR3 length: 16 amino acids. V was cut by 5 bases and J by 4 bases, with 17 bases left in between. Germline CDR1 is SGHNT and CDR2 is YENEEA.

The J gene is TRBJ1-2, the V gene TRBV30; D gene ambiguous. CDR3 length: 12 amino acids. The V end lost 4 bases, the J end lost 8 bases, and 14 bases lay between the germline ends. Looked up from germline, CDR1 is GTSNPN and CDR2 is SVGIG (reference sequence). CDR3 sequence: CAWTREPLGYTF. CDR3 nucleotides: TGTGCCTGGACCCGGGAACCGCTAGGCTACACCTTC.

J is TRBJ2-7 and V is TRBV7-9, with a weak D call TRBD1 (5 bases). Germline V gene lookup returns CDR1 SEHNR and CDR2 FQNEAQ (reference sequence). The V gene lost 4 bases and the J gene lost 0 bases, with 13 bases spanning the gap. The CDR3 is 15 residues long. CDR3 in amino acids: CASSSTEIGSYEQYF. DNA of the CDR3: TGTGCCAGCAGCTCGACAGAAATCGGCTCCTACGAGCAGTACTTC.